Following are 6 T cell receptor beta chains from one sample sequenced in a study of cytomegalovirus exposure and HLA in healthy donors. With 60 Vbeta and 13 Jbeta primers, the PCR was carried out. The repertoire was sequenced with immunoSEQ multiplex PCR; TCRdb's copy has only in-frame clones and lacks some. The sample includes 150,000 or so clones, 74% seen only once; the top ten take about 2.1%. The sequencing sample was made of PBMCs. These receptors came from a man aged 30-40 years in good health and CMV-seronegative.

The chain links TRBV7-2 to TRBJ1-2; 7 positions agree with TRBD1. V shed 2 bases, J shed 8 bases, and the junction held 14 bases outside the gene matches. The CDR3 runs 16 residues. In germline, CDR1 is SGHTA, CDR2 FQGNSA. As DNA, the CDR3 is TGTGCCAGCAGCTTAATGGGTGGCGACAGGGTTGGGGGCTACACCTTC. This translates into CASSLMGGDRVGGYTF.

J is TRBJ1-5 and V is TRBV28; 7 bases match TRBD1. Germline values: CDR1 MDHEN, CDR2 SYDVKM. This CDR3 comprises 15 residues. The junction had 9 bases not matched to a gene; V was cut back by 6 bases and J by 4 bases. The CDR3 loop is CASSSGTAENQPQHF. In nucleotides, the CDR3 is TGTGCCAGCAGCTCTGGGACAGCGGAGAATCAGCCCCAGCATTTT.

V usage is TRBV19 and J usage is TRBJ2-5; 10 positions match TRBD1. Germline V gene data show CDR1 as LNHDA and CDR2 as SQIVND (reference sequence). The length of the CDR3 is 15 residues. Trimming took 4 bases from V and 2 from J; bases not matched to a gene: 4. CDR3 in amino acids: CASSTGQGGQETQYF. CDR3 coding DNA: TGTGCCAGTAGTACCGGACAGGGGGGGCAAGAGACCCAGTACTTC.

This clone turned up a few times. V is TRBV7-2 and J is TRBJ2-7, with D possibly being TRBD2 (6 bases). The CDR3 is made up of 15 amino acids. Germline assignment: CDR1 SGHTA and CDR2 FQGNSA. Trimming pared 4 bases from V and 1 base from J, leaving 14 bases between. The DNA for the CDR3 is TGTGCCAGCAGCTCCGAGACTAGAACGTCCTACGAGCAGTACTTC. Its translation: CASSSETRTSYEQYF.

The genes are TRBV7-6 and TRBJ2-7; 12 nucleotides agree with TRBD2. The CDR3 has 14 residues. The V and J ends lost 0 bases and 7 bases, in that order; junction bases with no gene match: 1. Germline loops: CDR1 SGHVS, CDR2 FNYEAQ. The CDR3 here is CASSLALAGGEQYF. The DNA for the CDR3 is TGTGCCAGCAGCTTAGCACTAGCGGGGGGAGAGCAGTACTTC. Variable domain in full (rest from reference TRBV7-6 and TRBJ2-7): GAGVSQSPRYKVTKRGQDVALRCDPISGHVSLYWYRQALGQGPEFLTYFNYEAQQDKSGLPNDRFSAERPEGSISTLTIQRTEQRDSAMYRCASSLALAGGEQYFGPGTRLTVT.

V usage is TRBV5-8 and J usage is TRBJ2-7, with 7 bases lining up with TRBD1. CDR3 length: 15 residues. Germline CDR1 SGHTS, CDR2 YDEGEE. The V segment lost 0 bases and the J segment 5 bases; nucleotides outside the gene matches: 8. The CDR3 nucleotides read TGTGCCAGCAGCTTGGGGCAGCGACAGGGCAACGAGCAGTACTTC. Protein sequence: CASSLGQRQGNEQYF.